The source of this TCR beta chain is a study of blood T cell repertoires in COVID-19. Overall study context: Sources were T cells, B-cell-depleted T cells, or PBMCs; the material itself was cDNA or gDNA.

Repertoires were generated with immunoSEQ multiplex PCR, while TCRdb's copy carries only in-frame clones and drops some. The table has 72,000 or so clones, approximately 90% seen once. Germline V gene lookup returns CDR1 MNHEY and CDR2 SMNVEV (reference sequence). V was pared by 5 bases and J by 0 bases, with 13 bases between. CDR3 length equals 16 residues. This clone came up once. This rearrangement joins TRBV27 to TRBJ1-4, with D unresolved. The specimen sequenced was peripheral blood. The clonotype was recovered from a woman of 80 years or more with acute or convalescent COVID-19. The DNA of the CDR3 is TGTGCCAGCAGTCCATTCACTCGGGCAACTAATGAAAAACTGTTTTTT. Amino acid sequence: CASSPFTRATNEKLFF.